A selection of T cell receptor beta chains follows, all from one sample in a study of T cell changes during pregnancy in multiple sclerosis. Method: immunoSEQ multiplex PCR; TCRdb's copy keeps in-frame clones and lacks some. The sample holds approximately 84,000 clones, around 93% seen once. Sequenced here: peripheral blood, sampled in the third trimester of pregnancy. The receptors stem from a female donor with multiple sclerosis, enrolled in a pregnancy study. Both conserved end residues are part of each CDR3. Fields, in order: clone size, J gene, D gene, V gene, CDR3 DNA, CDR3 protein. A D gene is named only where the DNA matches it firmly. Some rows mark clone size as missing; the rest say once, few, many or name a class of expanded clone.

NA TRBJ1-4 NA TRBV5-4 TGTGCCAGCAGCTTGAGCCCAAATGAAAAACTGTTTTTT CASSLSPNEKLFF
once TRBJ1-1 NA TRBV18 TGTGCCAGCTCACCTGTGGGGGCTGGGAACACTGAAGCTTTCTTT CASSPVGAGNTEAFF
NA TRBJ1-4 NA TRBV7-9 TGTGCCAGCAGCTTAGATGTGGGGAGAGGAGGCGAAAAACTGTTTTTT CASSLDVGRGGEKLFF
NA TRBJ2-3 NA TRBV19 TGTGCCAGTAGTATTGGTTCTAGCGCAGATACGCAGTATTTT CASSIGSSADTQYF
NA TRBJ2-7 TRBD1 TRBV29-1 TGCAGCGCAGGACAGGGATTCGAGCAGTACTTC CSAGQGFEQYF
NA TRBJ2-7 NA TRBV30 TGTGCCTGGAGTAGGAGCCGCAGCCCGTGGTACGAGCAGTACTTC CAWSRSRSPWYEQYF
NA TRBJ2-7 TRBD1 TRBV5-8 TGTGCCAGCACAAAATGGGACAGCTCCTACGAGCAGTACTTC CASTKWDSSYEQYF
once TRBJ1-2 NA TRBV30 TGTGCCTGGAGTGTACGGGAGGGAAGGGGACGTTATGGCTACACCTTC CAWSVREGRGRYGYTF
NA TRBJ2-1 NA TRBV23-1 TGCGCCATAGATCAGGGGATCCCCCCAGCAGTGCTTGATGAGCAGTTCTTC CAIDQGIPPAVLDEQFF
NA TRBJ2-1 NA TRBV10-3 TGTGCCATCAGTGATGGGGGGGGGCCTAATGAGCAGTTCTTC CAISDGGGPNEQFF
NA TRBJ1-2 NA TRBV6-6 TGTGCCAGCAGAAGGCAGGGGAACTATGGCTACACCTTC CASRRQGNYGYTF
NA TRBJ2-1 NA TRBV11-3 TGTGCCAGCAGCTCGACAGAGACCTACAATGAGCAGTTCTTC CASSSTETYNEQFF
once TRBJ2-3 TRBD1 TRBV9 TGTGCCAGCAGCCCCCGACAGGGGGCTACAGATACGCAGTATTTT CASSPRQGATDTQYF
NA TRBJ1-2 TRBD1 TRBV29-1 TGCAGCGTGGAGGGACAGGTCTATGGCTACACCTTC CSVEGQVYGYTF
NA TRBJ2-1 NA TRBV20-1 TGCAGTGCTGGCCCGCAGAGGGAGCAGTTCTTC CSAGPQREQFF